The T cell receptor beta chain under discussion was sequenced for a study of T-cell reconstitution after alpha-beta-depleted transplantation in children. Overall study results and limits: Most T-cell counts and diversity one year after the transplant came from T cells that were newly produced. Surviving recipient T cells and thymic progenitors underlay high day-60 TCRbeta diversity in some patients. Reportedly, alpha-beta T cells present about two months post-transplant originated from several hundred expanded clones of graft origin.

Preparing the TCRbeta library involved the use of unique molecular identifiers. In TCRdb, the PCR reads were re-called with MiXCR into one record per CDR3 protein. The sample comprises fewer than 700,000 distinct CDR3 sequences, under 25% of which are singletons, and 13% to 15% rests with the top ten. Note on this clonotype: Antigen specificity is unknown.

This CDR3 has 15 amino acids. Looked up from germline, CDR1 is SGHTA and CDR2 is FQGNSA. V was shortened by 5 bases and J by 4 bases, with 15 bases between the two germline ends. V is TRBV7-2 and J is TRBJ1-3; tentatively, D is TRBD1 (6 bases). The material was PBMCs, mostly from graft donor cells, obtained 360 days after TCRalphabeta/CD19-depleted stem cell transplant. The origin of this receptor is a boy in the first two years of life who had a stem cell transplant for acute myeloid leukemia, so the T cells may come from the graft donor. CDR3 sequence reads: CASSKRQVHGNTIYF. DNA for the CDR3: TGTGCCAGCAGCAAACGACAGGTTCACGGAAACACCATATATTTT.